Each of the 17 T cell receptor beta chains below was sequenced from the same sample in a study of T cell responses to AZD1222 COVID-19 vaccine (dated by TCRdb to the early 2020s). In light of the paper, this sample's time point label describes: baseline before first vaccination. Library creation used the immunoSEQ multiplex PCR assay. The table comes from immuneACCESS by way of TCRdb, which keeps in-frame sequences with V and J called. Part of the clones is missing from these tables; in studies checked, under half for an unresolved V gene and the rest for unknown reasons. This sample comprises 75,000 to 100,000 clones, 75% to 90% of them detected only once. Together, the top ten hold around 2% of the sample. The specimen was peripheral blood, collected on day 0 of AZD1222 vaccination. The receptor set was obtained from an adult in good health.

The V and J genes are TRBV30 and TRBJ1-6; weak D call: TRBD1 (5 bases). This CDR3 is 13 amino acids long. Germline V gives CDR1 GTSNPN, CDR2 SVGIG (reference sequence). V was trimmed by 3 bases and J by 8 bases, leaving 11 bases between them. The CDR3 here is CAWRGVVDSPLHF. The CDR3 bases are TGTGCCTGGAGAGGGGTAGTCGATTCACCCCTCCACTTT. Full variable domain (remainder filled in from reference TRBV30 and TRBJ1-6): SQTIHQWPATLVQPVGSPLSLECTVEGTSNPNLYWYRQAAGRGLQLLFYSVGIGQISSEVPQNLSASRPQDRQFILSSKKLLLSDSGFYLCAWRGVVDSPLHFGNGTRLTVT.

This sequence joins TRBV5-4 and TRBJ1-1, with 7 positions matching TRBD1. CDR1 is SGHNT and CDR2 is YYREEE in the germline V gene (reference sequence). J gave up 2 bases and V 0 bases, and 10 bases lay outside the gene matches. The CDR3 spans 17 residues. The CDR3 loop reads CASSLEQGYSGNTEAFF. The CDR3 nucleotides read TGTGCCAGCAGCTTGGAACAGGGGTACTCGGGAAACACTGAAGCTTTCTTT.

The genes are TRBV6-5 and TRBJ1-3; D unresolved. Germline CDR1 reads MNHEY; CDR2 reads SVGAGI. Trimming removed 5 bases from V and 3 bases from J, with 11 bases in between. This CDR3 has 14 amino acids. CDR3 residues: CASSPGFGGNTIYF. CDR3 bases: TGTGCCAGCAGTCCCGGTTTCGGTGGAAACACCATATATTTT.

The chain has TRBV10-1 and TRBJ2-1, with 8 bases identical to TRBD2. Germline V CDR1 and CDR2: WNHNN, SYGVQD (reference sequence). The CDR3 covers 19 residues. With V trimmed by 2 bases and J by 0 bases, 12 bases remained unmatched. CDR3 protein: CASSEPSGLWFSSYNEQFF. CDR3 nucleotide sequence: TGCGCCAGCAGTGAGCCTAGCGGGTTATGGTTTTCCTCCTACAATGAGCAGTTCTTC.

The chain couples TRBV3-1 (or the pseudogene TRBV3-2) to TRBJ2-3; 10 nucleotides match TRBD1. The CDR3 consists of 17 residues. J gave up 4 bases and V 0 bases, and 7 bases lay outside the gene matches. The germline V gene encodes CDR1 LGHDT and CDR2 YNNKEL (reference sequence). CDR3 sequence reads: CASSQDGTGEFADTQYF. The CDR3 region has the DNA TGTGCCAGCAGCCAAGACGGGACAGGGGAATTCGCAGATACGCAGTATTTT.

This sequence joins TRBV2 and TRBJ1-1; D not resolved. Germline V lookup: CDR1 SNHLY, CDR2 FYNNEI. CDR3 length: 11 residues. V gave up 7 bases and J gave up 8 bases, with 11 bases separating them. The CDR3 sequence: CASTLESEAFF. The CDR3 nucleotides read TGTGCCAGCACCCTAGAATCAGAAGCTTTCTTT.

The rearrangement links TRBV20-1 to TRBJ2-7; no firm D call. Germline V CDR1 and CDR2: DFQATT, SNEGSKA (reference sequence). This CDR3 contains 14 residues. Trimming took 3 bases from V and 0 from J, leaving 12 bases between them. The CDR3 reads CSASPYVSSYEQYF. The DNA of the CDR3 is TGCAGTGCTAGTCCTTACGTGAGCTCCTACGAGCAGTACTTC.

The rearrangement joins TRBV5-4 to TRBJ2-1, with D perhaps matching TRBD2 (6 bases). Trimming left V 0 bases short and J 6 bases short, with 13 bases between. The CDR3 has 15 amino acids. CDR1 is SGHNT and CDR2 is YYREEE in the germline V gene (reference sequence). CDR3 bases: TGTGCCAGCAGCTTGGAAAGACTAGTAAGCAATGAGCAGTTCTTC. This encodes CASSLERLVSNEQFF.

The chain links TRBV19 to TRBJ1-2, with 7 nucleotides matching TRBD1. This CDR3 contains 17 residues. After removal of 3 bases from V and 3 bases from J, the junction contained 13 bases not matched to a gene. Germline V CDR1 and CDR2: LNHDA, SQIVND (reference sequence). CDR3 DNA sequence: TGTGCCAGTAGTATTCGACAGGGTACACCTTCCTACTATGGCTACACCTTC. Translating it yields CASSIRQGTPSYYGYTF.

The gene calls are TRBV15 and TRBJ2-1; 14 bases are shared with TRBD2. V lost 1 base, J lost 4 bases, and 6 bases stayed unmatched. The CDR3 is 18 residues long. Germline values: CDR1 LNHNV, CDR2 YYDKDF (reference sequence). CDR3 bases: TGTGCCACCAGCAGAGTTTTACGACTAGCGGGGGGGTACAATGAGCAGTTCTTC. The encoded protein is CATSRVLRLAGGYNEQFF.

The V and J genes are TRBV19 and TRBJ1-1; tentative D call: TRBD1 (6 bases). The CDR3 runs 13 residues. Germline CDR1 and CDR2: LNHDA and SQIVND (reference sequence). V lost 1 base and J 4 bases, leaving 7 bases between the germline ends. CDR3 nucleotides: TGTGCCAGTAGTATAGTAGGGGGCACTGAAGCTTTCTTT. Translation gives CASSIVGGTEAFF.

The CDR3 loop is CASSFHRDGEAFF. The CDR3 DNA follows: TGTGCCAGCAGCTTCCACCGGGACGGAGAAGCTTTCTTT. This chain joins TRBV5-5 and TRBJ1-1, with D perhaps matching TRBD1 (5 bases). This CDR3 is 13 amino acids long. The germline V and J ends were trimmed by 2 bases and 8 bases, with 13 bases remaining between them. In germline, CDR1 is SGHKS, CDR2 YYEKEE (reference sequence). The full variable domain, completed using reference TRBV5-5 and TRBJ1-1, is DAGVTQSPTHLIKTRGQQVTLRCSPISGHKSVSWYQQVLGQGPQFIFQYYEKEERGRGNFPDRFSARQFPNYSSELNVNALLLGDSALYLCASSFHRDGEAFFGQGTRLTVV.

The chain joins TRBV2 to TRBJ1-3; tentative D call: TRBD1 (6 bases). The V gene lost 5 bases and the J gene lost 2 bases, with 13 bases spanning the gap. The CDR3 consists of 15 residues. Germline assignment: CDR1 SNHLY and CDR2 FYNNEI. The CDR3 is CASSSQGLTGNTIYF. CDR3 DNA: TGTGCCAGCAGTTCACAGGGACTTACTGGAAACACCATATATTTT. Full variable domain (remainder filled in from reference TRBV2 and TRBJ1-3): EPEVTQTPSHQVTQMGQEVILRCVPISNHLYFYWYRQILGQKVEFLVSFYNNEISEKSEIFDDQFSVERPDGSNFTLKIRSTKLEDSAMYFCASSSQGLTGNTIYFGEGSWLTVV.

This rearrangement joins TRBV19 to TRBJ2-3, with TRBD2 matching 13 bases. Germline values: CDR1 LNHDA, CDR2 SQIVND (reference sequence). The CDR3 length is 15 residues. V lost 4 bases, J lost 4 bases, and 2 bases stayed unmatched. CDR3 bases: TGTGCCAGTAGTACGGGACTAGCGGGGTCAGATACGCAGTATTTT. Its protein product is CASSTGLAGSDTQYF.

This clone was detected only once. V usage is TRBV5-6 and J usage is TRBJ1-1; D is possibly TRBD1 (5 bases). This CDR3 has 14 residues. CDR1 and CDR2 (germline): SGHDT, YYEEEE. Trimming cost V 6 bases and J 2 bases, with 14 bases left between them. CDR3 amino acids: CASTSGGTNTEAFF. The CDR3 DNA follows: TGTGCCAGCACCTCCGGGGGAACAAACACTGAAGCTTTCTTT.

The gene calls are TRBV4-2 and TRBJ2-3; TRBD2 might be the D (7 bases). With 0 bases removed from V and 1 base from J, the gap between germline ends came to 14 bases. This CDR3 spans 17 amino acids. CDR1 is LGHNA, CDR2 YNFKEQ, per germline. The CDR3 here is CASSQDWGGQGTDTQYF. In nucleotides, the CDR3 is TGTGCCAGCAGCCAAGATTGGGGGGGGCAGGGCACAGATACGCAGTATTTT.

The chain links TRBV5-1 to TRBJ1-1, with D hard to call. Germline CDR1 reads SGHRS; CDR2 reads YFSETQ. Trimming took off 0 bases at V and 3 bases at J, with 0 bases between the two ends. The CDR3 is 11 residues long. The CDR3, as DNA: TGCGCCAGCAGCTTGGACACTGAAGCTTTCTTT. Amino acids: CASSLDTEAFF.